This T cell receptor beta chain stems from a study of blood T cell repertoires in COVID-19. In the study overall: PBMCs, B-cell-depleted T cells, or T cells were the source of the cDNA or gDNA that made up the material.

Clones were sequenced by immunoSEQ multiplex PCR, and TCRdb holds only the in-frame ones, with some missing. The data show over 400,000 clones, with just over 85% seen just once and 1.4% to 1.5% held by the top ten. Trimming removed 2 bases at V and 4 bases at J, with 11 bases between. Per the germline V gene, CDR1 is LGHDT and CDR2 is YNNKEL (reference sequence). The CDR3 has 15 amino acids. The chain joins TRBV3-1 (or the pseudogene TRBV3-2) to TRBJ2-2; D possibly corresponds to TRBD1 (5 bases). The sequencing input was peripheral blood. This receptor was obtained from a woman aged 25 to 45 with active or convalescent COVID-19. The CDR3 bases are TGTGCCAGCAGCCAATTCAGGGTAGTCACCGGGGAGCTGTTTTTT. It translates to CASSQFRVVTGELFF.